Below, 16 T cell receptor beta chains from the same sample are listed, as sequenced in a study of response to subunit inactivated influenza vaccine. TCRdb re-called the RT-PCR reads with MiXCR, one entry per CDR3 protein. The sample holds hundreds of thousands of distinct CDR3 sequences, about 14% seen once. The sample in question was PBMCs from blood, obtained around 15 days before vaccination. All receptors come from a man over 45 who received an inactivated influenza vaccine.

This chain uses TRBV5-5 with TRBJ2-2, with 13 bases fitting TRBD2. J gave up 10 bases and V 3 bases, and 6 bases lay outside the gene matches. The germline gives CDR1 SGHKS, CDR2 YYEKEE (reference sequence). This CDR3 has 15 residues. This chain's CDR3 is CASSYGLAGVPELFF. The CDR3 DNA reads as TGTGCCAGCAGCTATGGACTAGCGGGGGTCCCGGAGCTGTTTTTT.

This clonotype was picked up a small number of times. The rearrangement uses TRBV9 and TRBJ1-3, with no clear D. V was clipped by 0 bases and J by 4 bases, with 8 bases between them. Germline CDR1 is SGDLS and CDR2 is YYNGEE. This CDR3 has 14 amino acids. CDR3 nucleotides: TGTGCCAGCAGCGTAGGTACGGTCGGAAACACCATATATTTT. Encoded protein: CASSVGTVGNTIYF.

The rearrangement links TRBV20-1 to TRBJ2-5; D uncertain. The CDR3 extends over 13 amino acids. V gave up 5 bases and J gave up 4 bases, with 14 bases separating them. Germline lookup yields CDR1 DFQATT and CDR2 SNEGSKA (reference sequence). The CDR3 sequence is CSAPSRRGETQYF. For the CDR3, the DNA is TGCAGTGCTCCAAGCCGGAGAGGAGAGACCCAGTACTTC.

This clonotype was found a few times. J is TRBJ2-5 and V is TRBV29-1; no definite D call. CDR1 and CDR2 from the germline V gene are SQVTM and ANQGSEA. This CDR3 is 13 amino acids long. V gave up 4 bases and J gave up 5 bases, with 14 bases separating them. CDR3 residues: CSVGGDKRETQYF. Here the CDR3 DNA reads TGCAGCGTTGGCGGAGATAAACGTGAGACCCAGTACTTC.

The sample holds a few counts of this clonotype. The genes are TRBV18 and TRBJ2-2; D is ambiguous. This CDR3 spans 14 amino acids. Trimming pared 0 bases from V and 3 bases from J, leaving 5 bases between. CDR1 is KGHSH, CDR2 LQKENI, per germline. CDR3 sequence reads: CASSPPNYTGELFF. CDR3 nucleotide sequence: TGTGCCAGCTCACCACCGAACTACACCGGGGAGCTGTTTTTT.

The V call is TRBV20-1, the J call TRBJ1-1, with D unclear. Trimming left V 5 bases short and J 0 bases short, with 4 bases between. Germline V gene sequence: CDR1 DFQATT, CDR2 SNEGSKA (reference sequence). The CDR3 loop spans 11 amino acids. The CDR3 region is CSAPVNTEAFF. CDR3 nucleotides: TGCAGTGCTCCAGTGAACACTGAAGCTTTCTTT.

In its sample, this clonotype was seen many times. This rearrangement joins TRBV4-3 to TRBJ2-3, with 12 bases identical to TRBD2. Germline assignment: CDR1 LGHNA and CDR2 YSLEER. Trimming cost V 0 bases and J 4 bases; bases outside gene matches: 2. The CDR3 length is 16 residues. The CDR3 sequence: CASSQDWTSGADTQYF. For the CDR3, the DNA is TGCGCCAGCAGCCAAGATTGGACTAGCGGGGCAGATACGCAGTATTTT.

This clonotype was recorded a few times. V usage is TRBV28 and J usage is TRBJ2-1; D not certain. There are 15 residues in the CDR3. Between the trimmed V and J ends, which lost 7 bases and 6 bases, there was a span of 19 bases. Germline V gene sequence: CDR1 MDHEN, CDR2 SYDVKM. CDR3 in DNA: TGTGCCAGCAACTCTGTATCGTCCTCCCCCAATGAGCAGTTCTTC. It yields the protein CASNSVSSSPNEQFF.

This rearrangement joins TRBV12-3 or TRBV12-4 to TRBJ2-1, with 9 bases that match TRBD2. The CDR3 loop spans 17 amino acids. Trimming removed 6 bases from V and 10 bases from J; junction bases left unmatched: 19. The CDR3 DNA sequence: TGTGCCAGCAGCCCCGCCCAAGGAGCGGGGGGCCGAGGGGAGCAGTTCTTC. Amino acid sequence: CASSPAQGAGGRGEQFF.

The gene calls are TRBV5-1 and TRBJ2-3, with a weak D call TRBD2 (5 bases). Deletions cut 0 bases from V and 0 bases from J, with 11 bases between. The CDR3 runs to 16 residues. Per germline, CDR1 SGHRS and CDR2 YFSETQ. Here the CDR3 reads CASSLGSSPSTDTQYF. In nucleotides, the CDR3 is TGCGCCAGCAGCTTGGGGTCTAGCCCTAGCACAGATACGCAGTATTTT. Full variable domain (outside the CDR3, taken from reference TRBV5-1 and TRBJ2-3): KAGVTQTPRYLIKTRGQQVTLSCSPISGHRSVSWYQQTPGQGLQFLFEYFSETQRNKGNFPGRFSGRQFSNSRSEMNVSTLELGDSALYLCASSLGSSPSTDTQYFGPGTRLTVL.

J is TRBJ2-7 and V is TRBV5-1; TRBD2 matches 9 bases. The CDR3 length is 15 residues. The V gene's germline CDR1 is SGHRS and CDR2 YFSETQ. The V gene end was trimmed by 0 bases and the J gene end by 2 bases; junction bases not matched to a gene: 3. CDR3 sequence: CASSLVASGAYEQYF. The CDR3 bases are TGCGCCAGCAGCTTGGTGGCTAGCGGGGCCTACGAGCAGTACTTC. Full variable domain (outside the CDR3, taken from reference TRBV5-1 and TRBJ2-7): KAGVTQTPRYLIKTRGQQVTLSCSPISGHRSVSWYQQTPGQGLQFLFEYFSETQRNKGNFPGRFSGRQFSNSRSEMNVSTLELGDSALYLCASSLVASGAYEQYFGPGTRLTVT.

V gene TRBV29-1 combines with J gene TRBJ1-4; 7 bases are a match to TRBD1. The V gene end was trimmed by 7 bases and the J gene end by 5 bases; junction bases not matched to a gene: 4. The V gene's germline CDR1 is SQVTM and CDR2 ANQGSEA. CDR3 length: 12 amino acids. This CDR3 reads CSGRDSNEKLFF. The CDR3 DNA is TGCAGCGGCCGGGACAGCAATGAAAAACTGTTTTTT.

V usage is TRBV5-1 and J usage is TRBJ2-5; tentatively, D is TRBD1 (7 bases). V lost 0 bases and J 4 bases, leaving 13 bases between the germline ends. The CDR3 spans 15 residues. Germline lookup yields CDR1 SGHRS and CDR2 YFSETQ. The CDR3 loop is CASSLEGGGRETQYF. The CDR3 DNA reads as TGCGCCAGCAGCTTGGAAGGAGGGGGCCGAGAGACCCAGTACTTC.

The rearrangement links TRBV2 to TRBJ2-3; D may correspond to TRBD1 or TRBD2 (5 bases each). V lost 9 bases, J lost 2 bases, and 12 bases lay in between. The CDR3 is 13 residues long. Germline V lookup: CDR1 SNHLY, CDR2 FYNNEI. DNA for the CDR3: TGTGCCAGGAACCGGGACCCCACAGATACGCAGTATTTT. Translating gives CARNRDPTDTQYF.

This clonotype was seen a handful of times. The rearrangement joins TRBV12-3 or TRBV12-4 to TRBJ2-2, with 8 bases that match TRBD2. The CDR3 has 16 residues. The ends lost 6 bases at V and 0 bases at J; junction bases unmatched: 6. In DNA form, the CDR3 reads TGTGCCAGCAGCCCTTCCGGGGGGGCGAACACCGGGGAGCTGTTTTTT. Translated: CASSPSGGANTGELFF.

The CDR3 nucleotides read TGCGCCAGCAGCTTGTCTTTTGCGGGAAGCTCCTACAATGAGCAGTTCTTC. Translation gives CASSLSFAGSSYNEQFF. The chain employs TRBV5-1 and TRBJ2-1; tentatively, D is TRBD2 (6 bases). The germline V gene has CDR1 SGHRS and CDR2 YFSETQ. V was pared by 1 base and J by 0 bases, with 14 bases between. The CDR3 consists of 17 residues.